This TCR beta chain was retrieved from a study of T cell responses to AZD1222 COVID-19 vaccine. Overall study results and limits: The repertoires were collected only after the peak T cell response. Baseline antibody screening turned up just six seropositive AZD1222 recipients. Reports indicate that nearly half of spike-specific TCRs are directed at unmutated variant regions. Clonal diversity may have been underestimated, and the donors were mostly white British, with more females than males.

With 2 bases clipped from V and 2 bases from J, the junction kept 4 bases outside the gene matches. The CDR3 length is 15 residues. CDR1 MNHEY and CDR2 SVGAGI come from the germline V gene. Measured with immunoSEQ multiplex PCR; TCRdb has only the in-frame clones, and not every one. The sample contains approximately 150,000 clones, about 91% of which appear only once. In regard to this clone: The antigen is unknown.

The receptor was derived from an adult in good health. The chain joins TRBV6-5 to TRBJ2-3, with 7 bases that match TRBD1. The specimen comprised peripheral blood, sampled on day 0 of MenACWY control vaccination. Written as DNA, the CDR3 is TGTGCCAGCAGTTACAGGGGGACAGTCACAGATACGCAGTATTTT. Its protein product is CASSYRGTVTDTQYF.